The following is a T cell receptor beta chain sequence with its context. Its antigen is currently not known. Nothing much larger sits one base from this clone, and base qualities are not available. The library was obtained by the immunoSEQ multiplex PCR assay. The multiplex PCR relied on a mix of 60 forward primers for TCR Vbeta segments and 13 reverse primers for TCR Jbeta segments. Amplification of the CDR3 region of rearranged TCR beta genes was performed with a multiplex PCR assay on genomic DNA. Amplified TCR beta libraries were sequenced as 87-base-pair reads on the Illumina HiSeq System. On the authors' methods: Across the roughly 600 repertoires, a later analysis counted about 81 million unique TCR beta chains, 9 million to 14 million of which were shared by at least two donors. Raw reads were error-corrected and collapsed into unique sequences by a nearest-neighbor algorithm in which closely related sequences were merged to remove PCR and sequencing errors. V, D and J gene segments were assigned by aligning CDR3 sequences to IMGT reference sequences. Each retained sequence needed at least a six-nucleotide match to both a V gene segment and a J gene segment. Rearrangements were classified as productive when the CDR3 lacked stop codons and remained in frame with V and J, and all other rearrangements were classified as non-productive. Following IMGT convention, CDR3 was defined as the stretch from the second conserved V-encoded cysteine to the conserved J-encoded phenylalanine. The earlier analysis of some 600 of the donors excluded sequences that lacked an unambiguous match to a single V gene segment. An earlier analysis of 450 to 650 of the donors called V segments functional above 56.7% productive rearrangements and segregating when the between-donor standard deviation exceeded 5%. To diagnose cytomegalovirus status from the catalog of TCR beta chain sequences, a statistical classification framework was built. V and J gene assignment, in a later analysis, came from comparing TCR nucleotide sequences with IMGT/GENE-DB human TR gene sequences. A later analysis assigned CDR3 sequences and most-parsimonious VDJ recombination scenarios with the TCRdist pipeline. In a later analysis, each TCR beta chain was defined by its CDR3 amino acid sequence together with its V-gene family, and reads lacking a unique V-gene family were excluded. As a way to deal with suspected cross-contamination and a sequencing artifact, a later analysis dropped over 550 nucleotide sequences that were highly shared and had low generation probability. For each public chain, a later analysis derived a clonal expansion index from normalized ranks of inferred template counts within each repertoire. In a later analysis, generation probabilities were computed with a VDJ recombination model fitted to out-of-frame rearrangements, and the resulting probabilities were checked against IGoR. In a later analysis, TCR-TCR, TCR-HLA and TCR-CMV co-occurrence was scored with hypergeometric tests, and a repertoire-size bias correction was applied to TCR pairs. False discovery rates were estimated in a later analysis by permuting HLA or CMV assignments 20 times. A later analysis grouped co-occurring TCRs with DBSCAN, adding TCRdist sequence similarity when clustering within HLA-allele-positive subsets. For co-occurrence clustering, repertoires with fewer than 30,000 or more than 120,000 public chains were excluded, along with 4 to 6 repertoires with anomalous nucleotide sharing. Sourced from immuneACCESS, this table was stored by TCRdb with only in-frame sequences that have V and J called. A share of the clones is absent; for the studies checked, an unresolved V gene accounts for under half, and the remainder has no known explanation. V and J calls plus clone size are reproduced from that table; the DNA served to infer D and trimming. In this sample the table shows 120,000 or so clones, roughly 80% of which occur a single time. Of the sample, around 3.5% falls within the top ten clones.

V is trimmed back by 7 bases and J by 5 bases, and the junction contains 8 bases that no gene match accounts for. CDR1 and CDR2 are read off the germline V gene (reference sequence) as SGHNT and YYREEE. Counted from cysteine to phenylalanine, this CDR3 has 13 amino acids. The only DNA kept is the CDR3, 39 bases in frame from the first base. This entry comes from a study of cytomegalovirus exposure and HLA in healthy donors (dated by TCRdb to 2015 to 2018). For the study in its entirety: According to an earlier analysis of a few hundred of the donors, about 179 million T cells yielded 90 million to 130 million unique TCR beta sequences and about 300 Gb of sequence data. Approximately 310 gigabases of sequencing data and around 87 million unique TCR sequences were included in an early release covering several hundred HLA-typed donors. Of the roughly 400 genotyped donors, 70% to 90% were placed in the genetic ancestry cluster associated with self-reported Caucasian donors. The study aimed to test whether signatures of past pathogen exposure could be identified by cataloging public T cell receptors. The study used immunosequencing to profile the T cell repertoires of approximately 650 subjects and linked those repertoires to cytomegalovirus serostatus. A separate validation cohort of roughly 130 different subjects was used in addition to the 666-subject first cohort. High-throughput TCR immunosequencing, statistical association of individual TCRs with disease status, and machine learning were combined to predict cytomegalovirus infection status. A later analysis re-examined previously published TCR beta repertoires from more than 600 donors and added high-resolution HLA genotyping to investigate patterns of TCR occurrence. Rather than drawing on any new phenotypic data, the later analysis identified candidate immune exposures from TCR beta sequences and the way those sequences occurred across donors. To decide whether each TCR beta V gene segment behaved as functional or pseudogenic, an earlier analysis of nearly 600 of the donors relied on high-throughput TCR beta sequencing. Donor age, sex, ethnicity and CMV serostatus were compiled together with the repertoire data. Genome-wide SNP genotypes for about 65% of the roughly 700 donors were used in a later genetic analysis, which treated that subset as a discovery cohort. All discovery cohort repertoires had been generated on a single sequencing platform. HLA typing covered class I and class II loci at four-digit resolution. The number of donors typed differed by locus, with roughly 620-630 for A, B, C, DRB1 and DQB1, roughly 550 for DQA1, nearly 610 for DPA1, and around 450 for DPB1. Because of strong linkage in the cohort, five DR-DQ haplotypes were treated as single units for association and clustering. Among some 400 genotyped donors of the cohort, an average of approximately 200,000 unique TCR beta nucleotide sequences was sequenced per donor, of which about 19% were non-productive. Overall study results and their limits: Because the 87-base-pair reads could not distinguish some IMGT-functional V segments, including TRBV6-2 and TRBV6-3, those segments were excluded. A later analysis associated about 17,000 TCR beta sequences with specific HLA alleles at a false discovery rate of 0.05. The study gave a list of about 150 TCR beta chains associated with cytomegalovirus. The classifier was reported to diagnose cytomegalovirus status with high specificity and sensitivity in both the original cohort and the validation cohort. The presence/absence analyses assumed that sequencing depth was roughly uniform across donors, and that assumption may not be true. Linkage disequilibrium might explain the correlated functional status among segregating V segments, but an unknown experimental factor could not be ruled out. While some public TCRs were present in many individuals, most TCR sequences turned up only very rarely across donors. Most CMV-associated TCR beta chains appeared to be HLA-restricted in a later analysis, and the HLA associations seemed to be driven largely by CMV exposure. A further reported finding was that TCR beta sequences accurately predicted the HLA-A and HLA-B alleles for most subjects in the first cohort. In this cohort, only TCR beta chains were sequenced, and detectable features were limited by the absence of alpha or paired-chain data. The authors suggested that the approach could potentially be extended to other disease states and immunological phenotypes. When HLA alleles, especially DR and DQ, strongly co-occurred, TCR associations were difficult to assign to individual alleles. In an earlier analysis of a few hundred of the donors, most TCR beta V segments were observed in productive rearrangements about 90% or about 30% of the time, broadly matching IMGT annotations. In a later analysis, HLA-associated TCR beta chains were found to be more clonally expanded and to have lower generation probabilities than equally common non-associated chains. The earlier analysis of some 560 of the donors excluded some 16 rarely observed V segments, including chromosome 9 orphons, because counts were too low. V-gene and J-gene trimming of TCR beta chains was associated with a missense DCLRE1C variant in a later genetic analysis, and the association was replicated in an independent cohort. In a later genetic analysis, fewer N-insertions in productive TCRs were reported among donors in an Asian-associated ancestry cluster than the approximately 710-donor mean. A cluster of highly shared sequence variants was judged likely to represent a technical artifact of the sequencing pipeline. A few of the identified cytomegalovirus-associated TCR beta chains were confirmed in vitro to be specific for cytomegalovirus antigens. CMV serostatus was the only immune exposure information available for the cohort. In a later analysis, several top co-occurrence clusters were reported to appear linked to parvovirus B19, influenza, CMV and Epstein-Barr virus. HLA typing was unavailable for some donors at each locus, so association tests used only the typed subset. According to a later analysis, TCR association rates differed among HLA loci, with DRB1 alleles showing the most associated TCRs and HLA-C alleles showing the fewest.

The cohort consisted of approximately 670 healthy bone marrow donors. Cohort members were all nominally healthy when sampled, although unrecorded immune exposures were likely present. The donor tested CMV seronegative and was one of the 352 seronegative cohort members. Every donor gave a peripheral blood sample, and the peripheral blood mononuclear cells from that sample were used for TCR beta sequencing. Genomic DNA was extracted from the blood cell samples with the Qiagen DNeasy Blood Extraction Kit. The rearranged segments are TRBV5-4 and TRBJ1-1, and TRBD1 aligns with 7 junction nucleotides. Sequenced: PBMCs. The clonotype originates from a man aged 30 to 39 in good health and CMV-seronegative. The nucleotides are TGTGCCAGCCTAGGGGGCGCGGGGACTGAAGCTTTCTTT. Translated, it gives CASLGGAGTEAFF.